This entry is about one T cell receptor beta chain. Its specificity is not known. Every sampled donor was Caucasian and healthy. CDR1 and CDR2 from the germline V gene are SQVTM and ANQGSEA. V lost 3 bases and J 5 bases, leaving 18 bases between the germline ends. The CDR3 loop spans 15 amino acids. The data derive from a study of identical twins. Overall study findings and caveats: Within beta out-of-frame sequences, the excess sharing observed between twins was weaker. Zero-insertion analyses could be partly confounded by invariant MAIT and iNKT cells.

TCRdb re-analysed the 5' RACE reads in MiXCR, keeping a single row per CDR3 protein. The data hold roughly 720,000 distinct CDR3 sequences, with roughly 18% observed a single time. This sample was shared with a second study, whose subject was T cells expressing NK-cell markers. Turning to that study: Dominant NKG2C+ clonotypes accounted for roughly 1.0-7.5% of CD8+ T cells in about six donors.

The chain recombines TRBV29-1 with TRBJ2-3; D remains unclear. The sequence was collected from a woman younger than 30 in good health. The material sequenced was PBMCs. In DNA, the CDR3 is TGCAGCGTTGAGGAAAACCGGGTTAAGGGAGATACGCAGTATTTT. Encoded protein: CSVEENRVKGDTQYF.